This T cell receptor beta chain emerged from a study of blood T cells in healthy people across ages. A second PCR of about 7 to 12 cycles used a sample-barcoded 5' primer and a J-beta primer mix. MiXCR, applied by TCRdb to the 5' RACE reads, yields one record per CDR3 protein. This sample has 1.5 million to 2 million distinct CDR3 sequences; 28% occur once, and the top ten carry 7% to 9%. The CDR3 consists of 15 residues. Sequenced input: blood. The gene calls are TRBV21-1 and TRBJ2-5; the listed D gene, TRBD2, was not tested against the DNA. TRBV21-1 is termed a pseudogene. The TCR was taken from a woman in her thirties in good health. The CDR3 sequence is CASSKSGASGETQYF. DNA of the CDR3: TGTGCCAGCAGCAAATCAGGGGCTAGCGGAGAGACCCAGTACTTC.